This TCR beta chain comes out of a study of blood T cell repertoires in COVID-19. Study information: Donors in the United States, Italy and Spain gave samples during acute or convalescent COVID-19.

The data were produced by immunoSEQ multiplex PCR, yet TCRdb's version contains in-frame clones alone and is incomplete. The sample has nearly 110,000 clones; approximately 80% are singletons. This receptor was taken from a man between 65 and 85 years old with acute or convalescent COVID-19. Sequenced material: peripheral blood.

Here the CDR3 DNA reads TGTGCCAGCAGCGCATACTCAACTTCCTACAATGAGCAGTTCTTC. Amino acids: CASSAYSTSYNEQFF. The chain has TRBV9 and TRBJ2-1; the D is unclear. Germline V CDR1 and CDR2: SGDLS, YYNGEE. The CDR3 has 15 amino acids. The V and J ends lost 3 bases and 1 base respectively, with 11 bases between them.